The entry that follows covers one T cell receptor beta chain sequence. Its target is not known. Blood sampling was done at baseline, cycle 4 day 1, and cycle 7 day 1. The data derive from a study of OX40 agonist ivuxolimab in advanced cancers. Turning to the study itself: The treatment was a fully human IgG2 OX40 agonist, ivuxolimab. Findings of the study overall: Fewer expanded clones were found on average in CD4+ than in CD8+ T cells.

This CDR3 has 14 residues. Trimming took off 4 bases at V and 8 bases at J, with 17 bases between the two ends. Germline CDR1 SGHTA, CDR2 FQGNSA. Using immunoSEQ multiplex PCR, the repertoire was profiled, and TCRdb retains in-frame clones only, with some absent. The table lists 55,000 to 95,000 clones, 70% to 90% of them singletons. The TCR originated in an adult with an advanced solid tumor such as melanoma, head and neck, liver or kidney cancer. The V gene is TRBV7-2, the J gene TRBJ1-2, with D maybe TRBD1 (6 bases). The sequences come from CD4+ or CD8+ T cells sorted from blood, collected in a trial of the OX40 agonist ivuxolimab. CDR3 loop: CASSSYRVAWGYTF. The CDR3 DNA reads as TGTGCCAGCAGCTCCTACAGGGTAGCGTGGGGCTACACCTTC.